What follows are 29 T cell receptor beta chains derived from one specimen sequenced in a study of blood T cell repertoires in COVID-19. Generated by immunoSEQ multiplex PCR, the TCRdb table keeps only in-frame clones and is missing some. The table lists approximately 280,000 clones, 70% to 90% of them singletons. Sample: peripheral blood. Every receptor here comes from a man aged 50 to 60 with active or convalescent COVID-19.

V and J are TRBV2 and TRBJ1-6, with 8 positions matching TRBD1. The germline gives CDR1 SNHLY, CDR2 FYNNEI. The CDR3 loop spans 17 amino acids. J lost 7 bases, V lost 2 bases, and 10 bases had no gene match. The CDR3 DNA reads TGTGCCAGCAGTGAACTGGGACAGGAGATCCTCAATTCACCCCTCCACTTT. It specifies CASSELGQEILNSPLHF.

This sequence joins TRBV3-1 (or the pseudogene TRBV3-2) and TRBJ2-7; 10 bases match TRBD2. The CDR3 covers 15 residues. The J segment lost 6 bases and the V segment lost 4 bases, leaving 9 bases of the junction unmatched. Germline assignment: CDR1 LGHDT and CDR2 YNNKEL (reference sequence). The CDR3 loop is CASSLSAAGGVEQYF. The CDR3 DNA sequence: TGTGCCAGCAGCCTCTCTGCAGCGGGAGGGGTCGAGCAGTACTTC.

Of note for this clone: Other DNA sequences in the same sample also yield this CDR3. In DNA, the CDR3 is TGTGCCAGTAGTCTCTCAGATACGCAGTATTTT. It yields the protein CASSLSDTQYF. This chain uses TRBV19 with TRBJ2-3; unclear D gene. Germline CDR1 and CDR2: LNHDA and SQIVND (reference sequence). The CDR3 is made up of 11 amino acids. Deletions cut 5 bases from V and 4 bases from J, with 4 bases between.

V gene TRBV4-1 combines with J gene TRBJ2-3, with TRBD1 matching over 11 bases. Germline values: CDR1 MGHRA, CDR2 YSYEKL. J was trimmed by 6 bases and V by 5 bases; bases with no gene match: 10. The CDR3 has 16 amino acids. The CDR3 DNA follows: TGCGCCAGCAGCATAATCGGACAGGGGGCATCGGATACGCAGTATTTT. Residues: CASSIIGQGASDTQYF.

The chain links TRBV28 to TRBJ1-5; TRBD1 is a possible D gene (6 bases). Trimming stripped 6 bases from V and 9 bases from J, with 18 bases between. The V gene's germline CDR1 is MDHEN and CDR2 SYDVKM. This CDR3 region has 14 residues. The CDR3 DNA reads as TGTGCCAGCAGAACCCACAGGGTCCTGGGGCCCCAGCATTTT. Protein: CASRTHRVLGPQHF.

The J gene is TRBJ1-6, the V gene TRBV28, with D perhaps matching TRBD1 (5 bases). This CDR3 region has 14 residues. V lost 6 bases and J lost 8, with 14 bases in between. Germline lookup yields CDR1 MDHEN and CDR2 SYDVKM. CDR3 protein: CASRFSRVDSPLHF. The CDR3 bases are TGTGCCAGCAGGTTCTCCAGGGTCGATTCACCCCTCCACTTT.

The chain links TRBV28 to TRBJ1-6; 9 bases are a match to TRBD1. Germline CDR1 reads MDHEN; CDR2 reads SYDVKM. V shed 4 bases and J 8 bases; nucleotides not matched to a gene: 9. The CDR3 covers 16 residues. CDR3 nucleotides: TGTGCCAGCAGTTCCCGAGGGACAGGGTCCCATTCACCCCTCCACTTT. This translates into CASSSRGTGSHSPLHF. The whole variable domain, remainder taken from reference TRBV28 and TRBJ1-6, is DVKVTQSSRYLVKRTGEKVFLECVQDMDHENMFWYRQDPGLGLRLIYFSYDVKMKEKGDIPEGYSVSREKKERFSLILESASTNQTSMYLCASSSRGTGSHSPLHFGNGTRLTVT.

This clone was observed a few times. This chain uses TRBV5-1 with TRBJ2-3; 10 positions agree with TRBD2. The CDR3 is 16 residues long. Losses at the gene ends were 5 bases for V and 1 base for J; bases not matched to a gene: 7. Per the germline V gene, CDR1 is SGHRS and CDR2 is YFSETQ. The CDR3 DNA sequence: TGCGCCAGCAGTATATCCGGGACTAGCGGCACAGATACGCAGTATTTT. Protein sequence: CASSISGTSGTDTQYF.

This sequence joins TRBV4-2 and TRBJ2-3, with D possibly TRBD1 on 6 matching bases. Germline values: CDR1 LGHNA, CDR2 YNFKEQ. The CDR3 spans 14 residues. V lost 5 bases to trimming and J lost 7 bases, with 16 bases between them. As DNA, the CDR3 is TGTGCCAGCAGCAAGGGGGAAGGGACATATACGCAGTATTTT. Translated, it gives CASSKGEGTYTQYF.

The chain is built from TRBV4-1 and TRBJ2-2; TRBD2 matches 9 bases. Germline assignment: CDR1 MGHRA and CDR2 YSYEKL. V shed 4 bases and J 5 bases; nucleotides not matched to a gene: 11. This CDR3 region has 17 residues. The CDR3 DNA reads TGCGCCAGCAGCCCCCAAGGTAGCGGGAGACGGACCGGGGAGCTGTTTTTT. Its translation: CASSPQGSGRRTGELFF.

The CDR3 region has the DNA TGTGCCAGCACCAAACCCGGGGGGGCTGGGGAGCCCCAGCATTTT. Protein: CASTKPGGAGEPQHF. The V gene is TRBV6-5, the J gene TRBJ1-5, with D maybe TRBD1 (6 bases). Germline V gene data show CDR1 as MNHEY and CDR2 as SVGAGI. The CDR3 extends over 15 amino acids. Between the trimmed V and J ends, which lost 7 bases and 8 bases, there was a span of 21 bases.

The CDR3 region is CASSDRDRESNEQFF. The CDR3, as DNA: TGTGCCAGCAGCGACCGGGACAGGGAATCCAATGAGCAGTTCTTC. The V gene is TRBV9, the J gene TRBJ2-1; 9 nucleotides agree with TRBD1. The ends lost 3 bases at V and 6 bases at J; junction bases unmatched: 7. The germline gives CDR1 SGDLS, CDR2 YYNGEE. This CDR3 is 15 amino acids long.

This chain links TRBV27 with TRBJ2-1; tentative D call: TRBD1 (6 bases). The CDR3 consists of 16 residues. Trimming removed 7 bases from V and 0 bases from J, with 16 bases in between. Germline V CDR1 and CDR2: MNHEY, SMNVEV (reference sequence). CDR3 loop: CASTTATGTSYNEQFF. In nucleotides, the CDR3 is TGTGCCAGCACCACCGCCACAGGGACCTCCTACAATGAGCAGTTCTTC.

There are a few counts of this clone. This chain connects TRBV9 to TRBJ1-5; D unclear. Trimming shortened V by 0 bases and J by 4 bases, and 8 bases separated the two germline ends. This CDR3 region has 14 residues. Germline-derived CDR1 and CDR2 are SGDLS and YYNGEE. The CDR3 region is CASSVDSQNQPQHF. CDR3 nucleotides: TGTGCCAGCAGCGTAGACAGCCAAAATCAGCCCCAGCATTTT. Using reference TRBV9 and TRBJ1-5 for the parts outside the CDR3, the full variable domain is DSGVTQTPKHLITATGQRVTLRCSPRSGDLSVYWYQQSLDQGLQFLIQYYNGEERAKGNILERFSAQQFPDLHSELNLSSLELGDSALYFCASSVDSQNQPQHFGDGTRLSIL.

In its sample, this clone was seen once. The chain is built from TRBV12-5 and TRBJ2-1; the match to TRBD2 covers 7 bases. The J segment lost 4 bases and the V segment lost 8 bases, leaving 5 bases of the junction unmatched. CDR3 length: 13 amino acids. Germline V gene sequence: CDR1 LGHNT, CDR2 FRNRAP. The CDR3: CASSRDYYNEQFF. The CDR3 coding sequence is TGTGCTAGTTCACGGGACTATTACAATGAGCAGTTCTTC.

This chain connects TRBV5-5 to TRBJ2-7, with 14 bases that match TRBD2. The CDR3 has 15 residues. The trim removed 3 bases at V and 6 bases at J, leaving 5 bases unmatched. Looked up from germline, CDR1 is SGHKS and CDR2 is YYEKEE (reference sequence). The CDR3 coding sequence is TGTGCCAGCAGCTACAAAGGACTAGCGGGAGGCGAGCAGTACTTC. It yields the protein CASSYKGLAGGEQYF.

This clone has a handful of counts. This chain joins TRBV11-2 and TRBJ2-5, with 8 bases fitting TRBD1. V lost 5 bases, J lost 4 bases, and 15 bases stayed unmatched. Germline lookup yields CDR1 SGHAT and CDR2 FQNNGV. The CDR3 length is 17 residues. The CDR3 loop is CASSTSRGHLGGETQYF. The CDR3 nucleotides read TGTGCCAGCAGCACCTCCAGGGGGCATTTAGGTGGAGAGACCCAGTACTTC.

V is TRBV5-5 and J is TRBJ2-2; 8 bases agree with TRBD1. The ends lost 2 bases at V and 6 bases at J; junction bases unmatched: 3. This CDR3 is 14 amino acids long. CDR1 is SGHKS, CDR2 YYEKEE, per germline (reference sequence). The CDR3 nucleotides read TGTGCCAGCAGCTTACAGGGACAGGCCGGGGAGCTGTTTTTT. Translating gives CASSLQGQAGELFF.

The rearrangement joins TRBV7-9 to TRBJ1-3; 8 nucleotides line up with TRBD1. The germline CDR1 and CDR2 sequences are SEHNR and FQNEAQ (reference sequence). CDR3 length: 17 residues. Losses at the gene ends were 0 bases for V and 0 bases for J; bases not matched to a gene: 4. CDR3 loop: CASSLALGQGSGNTIYF. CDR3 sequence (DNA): TGTGCCAGCAGCTTAGCCCTAGGACAGGGCTCTGGAAACACCATATATTTT. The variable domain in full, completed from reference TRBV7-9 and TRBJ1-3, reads DTGVSQNPRHKITKRGQNVTFRCDPISEHNRLYWYRQTLGQGPEFLTYFQNEAQLEKSRLLSDRFSAERPKGSFSTLEIQRTEQGDSAMYLCASSLALGQGSGNTIYFGEGSWLTVV.

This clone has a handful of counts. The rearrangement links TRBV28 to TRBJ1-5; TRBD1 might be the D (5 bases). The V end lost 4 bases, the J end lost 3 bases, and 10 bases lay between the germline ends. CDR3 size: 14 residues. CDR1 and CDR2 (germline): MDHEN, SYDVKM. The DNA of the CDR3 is TGTGCCAGCAGTTGGCCAGGGTTCAATCAGCCCCAGCATTTT. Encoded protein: CASSWPGFNQPQHF.

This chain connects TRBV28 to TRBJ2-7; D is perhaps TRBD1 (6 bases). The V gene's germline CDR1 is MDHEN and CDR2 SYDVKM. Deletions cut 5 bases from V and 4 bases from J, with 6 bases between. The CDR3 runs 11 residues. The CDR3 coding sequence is TGTGCCAGCAGTGGACAGTACGAGCAGTACTTC. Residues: CASSGQYEQYF. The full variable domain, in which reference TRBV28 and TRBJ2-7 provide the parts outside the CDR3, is DVKVTQSSRYLVKRTGEKVFLECVQDMDHENMFWYRQDPGLGLRLIYFSYDVKMKEKGDIPEGYSVSREKKERFSLILESASTNQTSMYLCASSGQYEQYFGPGTRLTVT.

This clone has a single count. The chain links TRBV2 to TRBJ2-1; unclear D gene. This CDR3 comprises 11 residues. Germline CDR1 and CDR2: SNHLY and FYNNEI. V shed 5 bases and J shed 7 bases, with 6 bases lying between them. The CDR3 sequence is CASSPSNEQFF. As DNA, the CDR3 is TGTGCCAGCAGTCCTAGTAATGAGCAGTTCTTC.

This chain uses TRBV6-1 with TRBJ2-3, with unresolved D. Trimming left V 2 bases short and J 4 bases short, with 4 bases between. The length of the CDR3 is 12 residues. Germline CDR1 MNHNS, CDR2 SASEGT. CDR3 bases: TGTGCCAGCAGTGAATCCGCAGATACGCAGTATTTT. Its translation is CASSESADTQYF.

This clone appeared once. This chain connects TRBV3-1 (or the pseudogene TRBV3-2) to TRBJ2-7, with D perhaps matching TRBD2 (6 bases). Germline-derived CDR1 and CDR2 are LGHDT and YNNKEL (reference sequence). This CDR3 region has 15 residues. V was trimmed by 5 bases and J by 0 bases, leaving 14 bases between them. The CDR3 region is CASSKAPGDSYEQYF. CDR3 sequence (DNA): TGTGCCAGCAGCAAAGCTCCGGGGGACTCCTACGAGCAGTACTTC.

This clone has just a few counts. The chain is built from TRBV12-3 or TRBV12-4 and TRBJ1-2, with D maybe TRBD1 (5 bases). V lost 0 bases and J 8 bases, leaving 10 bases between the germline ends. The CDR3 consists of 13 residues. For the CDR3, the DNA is TGTGCCAGCAGTTTAGCACAGGTCAGAGGCTACACCTTC. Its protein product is CASSLAQVRGYTF.

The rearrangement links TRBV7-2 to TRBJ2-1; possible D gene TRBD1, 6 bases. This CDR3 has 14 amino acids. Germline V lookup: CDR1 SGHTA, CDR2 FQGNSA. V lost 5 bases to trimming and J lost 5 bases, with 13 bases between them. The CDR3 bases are TGTGCCAGCAGCCCCGGACAGATACACAATGAGCAGTTCTTC. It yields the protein CASSPGQIHNEQFF.

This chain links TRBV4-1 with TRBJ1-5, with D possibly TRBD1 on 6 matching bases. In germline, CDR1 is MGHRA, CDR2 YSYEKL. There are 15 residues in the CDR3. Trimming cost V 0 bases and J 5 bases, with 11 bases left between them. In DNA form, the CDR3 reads TGCGCCAGCAGCCAAGACACAGGGATTGATCAGCCCCAGCATTTT. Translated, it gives CASSQDTGIDQPQHF.

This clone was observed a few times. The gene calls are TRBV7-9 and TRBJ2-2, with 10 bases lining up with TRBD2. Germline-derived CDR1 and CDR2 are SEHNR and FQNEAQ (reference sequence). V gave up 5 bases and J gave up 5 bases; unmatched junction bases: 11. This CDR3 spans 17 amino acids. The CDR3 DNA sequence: TGTGCCAGCAGCCCCCGGGTAGCGGGAGGCCTTACCGGGGAGCTGTTTTTT. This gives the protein CASSPRVAGGLTGELFF. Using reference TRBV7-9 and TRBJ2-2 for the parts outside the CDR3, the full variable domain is DTGVSQNPRHKITKRGQNVTFRCDPISEHNRLYWYRQTLGQGPEFLTYFQNEAQLEKSRLLSDRFSAERPKGSFSTLEIQRTEQGDSAMYLCASSPRVAGGLTGELFFGEGSRLTVL.

The CDR3 spells CASSRTGASTDTQYF. Written as DNA, the CDR3 is TGTGCCAGCTCACGGACAGGGGCTAGCACAGATACGCAGTATTTT. The chain uses TRBV18 and TRBJ2-3, with TRBD1 matching over 9 bases. This CDR3 has 15 residues. CDR1 KGHSH and CDR2 LQKENI come from the germline V gene. V lost 4 bases and J lost 0; bases outside the gene matches: 2.